This passage covers 12 T cell receptor beta chains from one sample sequenced in a study of T-cell reconstitution after alpha-beta-depleted transplantation in children. Preparing the TCRbeta library involved the use of unique molecular identifiers. MiXCR was run by TCRdb on the PCR reads, yielding one entry per CDR3 protein. Of 90,000 to 100,000 distinct CDR3 sequences listed, about a quarter are singletons. This sample comprised PBMCs, obtained before TCRalphabeta/CD19-depleted stem cell transplant. These TCRs come from a boy younger than 10 with acute lymphoblastic leukemia, due to receive a stem cell transplant.

This clonotype was observed many times. This chain joins TRBV11-2 and TRBJ2-5; the D is unclear. Germline values: CDR1 SGHAT, CDR2 FQNNGV. Trimming removed 4 bases from V and 5 bases from J, with 5 bases in between. The CDR3 spans 11 residues. DNA for the CDR3: TGTGCCAGCAGCTCGCTGGAGACCCAGTACTTC. Encoded protein: CASSSLETQYF. Complete variable domain (other parts from reference TRBV11-2 and TRBJ2-5): EAGVAQSPRYKIIEKRQSVAFWCNPISGHATLYWYQQILGQGPKLLIQFQNNGVVDDSQLPKDRFSAERLKGVDSTLKIQPAKLEDSAVYLCASSSLETQYFGPGTRLLVL.

This clonotype was observed at least ten times. This sequence joins TRBV7-9 and TRBJ1-3, with a possible D match to TRBD1 (5 bases). V lost 4 bases and J 2 bases, leaving 15 bases between the germline ends. The CDR3 extends over 16 amino acids. Germline CDR1 and CDR2: SEHNR and FQNEAQ (reference sequence). The CDR3 sequence: CASSSLSGLPGNTIYF. Here the CDR3 DNA reads TGTGCCAGCAGCTCATTGTCAGGGTTACCTGGAAACACCATATATTTT.

The genes are TRBV24-1 and TRBJ2-1; perhaps TRBD2 as D (6 bases). V was shortened by 5 bases and J by 4 bases, with 14 bases between the two germline ends. This CDR3 has 15 amino acids. The germline CDR1 and CDR2 sequences are KGHDR and SFDVKD. The DNA for the CDR3 is TGTGCCACCAGTGGTACTAGCTTGGGGTACAATGAGCAGTTCTTC. It translates to CATSGTSLGYNEQFF.

This clonotype was seen at least ten times. The chain has TRBV5-1 and TRBJ1-1, with 9 positions matching TRBD1. V lost 4 bases and J lost 4; bases outside the gene matches: 5. CDR1 SGHRS and CDR2 YFSETQ come from the germline V gene. CDR3 length: 14 amino acids. CDR3 in DNA: TGCGCCAGCAGCCTGGGACAGGGAGGCACTGAAGCTTTCTTT. Its translation is CASSLGQGGTEAFF.

This rearrangement joins TRBV14 to TRBJ2-3; D not resolved. CDR3 length: 12 residues. V was clipped by 3 bases and J by 3 bases, with 4 bases between them. CDR1 and CDR2 from the germline V gene are SGHDN and FVKESK. The CDR3 spells CASSHSTDTQYF. In DNA form, the CDR3 reads TGTGCCAGCAGCCATAGTACAGATACGCAGTATTTT.

This chain links TRBV29-1 with TRBJ2-7; D is possibly TRBD2 (6 bases). Trimming removed 4 bases at V and 7 bases at J, with 23 bases between. The germline V gene encodes CDR1 SQVTM and CDR2 ANQGSEA. CDR3 length equals 15 residues. CDR3 nucleotides: TGCAGCGTTGGGCCCTTATCCGGAGGGGCCGGGGAGCAGTACTTC. Its translation is CSVGPLSGGAGEQYF.

The chain couples TRBV7-9 to TRBJ1-3; D ambiguous. Between the trimmed V and J ends, which lost 1 base and 3 bases, there was a span of 7 bases. This CDR3 region has 14 residues. The germline V gene has CDR1 SEHNR and CDR2 FQNEAQ (reference sequence). CDR3 in DNA: TGTGCCAGCAGCTTAGGGTCGGATGGAAACACCATATATTTT. Translating it yields CASSLGSDGNTIYF.

This chain uses TRBV2 with TRBJ1-1; unclear D gene. This CDR3 spans 15 amino acids. Between the trimmed V and J ends, which lost 7 bases and 4 bases, there was a span of 19 bases. Per germline, CDR1 SNHLY and CDR2 FYNNEI. This chain's CDR3 is CASTRSSNLGTEAFF. CDR3 coding DNA: TGTGCCAGCACCCGCAGCTCAAACCTGGGCACTGAAGCTTTCTTT.

There are many counts of this clonotype. The rearrangement links TRBV20-1 to TRBJ2-3, with D tentatively TRBD1 (7 bases). Germline assignment: CDR1 DFQATT and CDR2 SNEGSKA (reference sequence). V was shortened by 3 bases and J by 4 bases, with 11 bases between the two germline ends. This CDR3 comprises 13 residues. The CDR3 reads CSASGGGPDTQYF. CDR3 DNA sequence: TGCAGTGCTAGCGGAGGGGGCCCAGATACGCAGTATTTT.

This clonotype was observed a few times. The V gene is TRBV5-1, the J gene TRBJ1-5; TRBD1 is a possible D gene (5 bases). CDR1 and CDR2 from the germline V gene are SGHRS and YFSETQ. Trimming cost V 4 bases and J 4 bases, with 12 bases left between them. CDR3 length equals 14 residues. The CDR3 here is CASSPAGGNQPQHF. DNA for the CDR3: TGCGCCAGCAGCCCGGCCGGGGGGAATCAGCCCCAGCATTTT. Supplemented by reference TRBV5-1 and TRBJ1-5, the full variable domain reads KAGVTQTPRYLIKTRGQQVTLSCSPISGHRSVSWYQQTPGQGLQFLFEYFSETQRNKGNFPGRFSGRQFSNSRSEMNVSTLELGDSALYLCASSPAGGNQPQHFGDGTRLSIL.

This clonotype has only a few counts. The chain uses TRBV6-1 and TRBJ2-2, with 7 bases that match TRBD1. CDR3 size: 15 residues. Germline lookup yields CDR1 MNHNS and CDR2 SASEGT. J was trimmed by 4 bases and V by 10 bases; bases with no gene match: 12. The CDR3 DNA is TGTGCCACCCTCCGGGACAGAGATTCCACCGGGGAGCTGTTTTTT. Protein: CATLRDRDSTGELFF.

The gene calls are TRBV5-1 and TRBJ2-1, with 9 bases identical to TRBD2. The V gene end was trimmed by 1 base and the J gene end by 9 bases; junction bases not matched to a gene: 5. Germline assignment: CDR1 SGHRS and CDR2 YFSETQ. This CDR3 spans 14 amino acids. The CDR3 region is CASSLRLAEIEQFF. CDR3 nucleotide sequence: TGCGCCAGCAGCTTGAGACTAGCGGAGATTGAGCAGTTCTTC.